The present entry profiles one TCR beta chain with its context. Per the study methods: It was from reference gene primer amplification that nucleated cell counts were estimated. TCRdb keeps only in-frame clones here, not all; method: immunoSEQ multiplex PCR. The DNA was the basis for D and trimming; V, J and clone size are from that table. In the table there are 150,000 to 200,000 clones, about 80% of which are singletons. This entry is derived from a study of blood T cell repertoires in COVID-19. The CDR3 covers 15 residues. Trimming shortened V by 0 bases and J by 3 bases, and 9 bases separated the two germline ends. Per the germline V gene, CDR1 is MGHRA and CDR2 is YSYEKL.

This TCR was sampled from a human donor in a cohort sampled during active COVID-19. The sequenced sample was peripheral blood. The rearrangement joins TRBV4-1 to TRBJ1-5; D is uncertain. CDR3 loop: CASSQDGLNNQPQHF. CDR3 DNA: TGCGCCAGCAGCCAAGATGGGCTAAACAATCAGCCCCAGCATTTT.